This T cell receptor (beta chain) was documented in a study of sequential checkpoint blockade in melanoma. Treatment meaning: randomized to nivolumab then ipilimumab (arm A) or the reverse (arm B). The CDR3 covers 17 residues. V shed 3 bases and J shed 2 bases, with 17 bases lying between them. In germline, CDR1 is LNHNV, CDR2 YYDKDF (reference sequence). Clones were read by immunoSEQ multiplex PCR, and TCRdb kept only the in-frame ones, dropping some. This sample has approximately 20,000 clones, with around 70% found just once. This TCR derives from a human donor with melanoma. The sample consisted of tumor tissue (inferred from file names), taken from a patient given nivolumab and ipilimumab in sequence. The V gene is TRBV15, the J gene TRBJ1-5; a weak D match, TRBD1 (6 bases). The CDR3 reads CATSSALVGGRNQPQHF. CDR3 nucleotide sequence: TGTGCCACCAGCAGTGCTCTAGTAGGGGGTCGCAATCAGCCCCAGCATTTT.